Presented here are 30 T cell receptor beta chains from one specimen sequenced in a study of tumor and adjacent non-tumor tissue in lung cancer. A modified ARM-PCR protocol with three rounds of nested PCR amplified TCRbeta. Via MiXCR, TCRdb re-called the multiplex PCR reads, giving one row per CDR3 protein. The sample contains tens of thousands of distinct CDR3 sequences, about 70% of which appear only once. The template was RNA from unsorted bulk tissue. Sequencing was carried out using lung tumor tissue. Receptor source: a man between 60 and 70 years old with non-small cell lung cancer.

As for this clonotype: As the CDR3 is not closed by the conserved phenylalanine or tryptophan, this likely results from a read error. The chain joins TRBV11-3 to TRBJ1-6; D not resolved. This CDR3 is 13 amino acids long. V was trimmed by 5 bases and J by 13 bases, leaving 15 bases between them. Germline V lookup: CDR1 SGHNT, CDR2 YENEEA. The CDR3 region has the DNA TGTGCCAGCAGCGCTGGACGGTTTTCCCCCCTCCACATT. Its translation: CASSAGRFSPLHI.

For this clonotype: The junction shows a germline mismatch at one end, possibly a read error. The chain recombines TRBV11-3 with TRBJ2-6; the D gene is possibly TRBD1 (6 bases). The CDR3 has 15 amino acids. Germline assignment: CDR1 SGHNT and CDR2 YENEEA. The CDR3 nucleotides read TGTGCCAGCAGCCAACAGGGCTCTTGGGCCAACGTCTTGACTTTC. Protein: CASSQQGSWANVLTF.

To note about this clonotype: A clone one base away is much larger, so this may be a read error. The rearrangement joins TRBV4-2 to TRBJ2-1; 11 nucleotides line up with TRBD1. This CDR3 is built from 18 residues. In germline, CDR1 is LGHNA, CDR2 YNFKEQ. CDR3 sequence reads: CVSSQEPQRTGGWNEQFF. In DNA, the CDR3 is TGTGTCAGCAGCCAAGAGCCGCAGAGGACAGGGGGCTGGAATGAGCAGTTCTTC.

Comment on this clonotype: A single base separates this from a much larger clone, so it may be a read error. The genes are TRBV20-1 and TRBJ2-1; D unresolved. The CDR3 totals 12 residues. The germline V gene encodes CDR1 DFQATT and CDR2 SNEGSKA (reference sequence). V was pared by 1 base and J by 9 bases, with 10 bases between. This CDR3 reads CSARGGCGEQFF. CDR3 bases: TGCAGTGCTAGAGGGGGATGTGGTGAGCAGTTCTTC.

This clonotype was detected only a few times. The CDR3 DNA reads as TGTGCCAGCACGGGGGGGGTATACGAGCAGTACTTC. Translating it yields CASTGGVYEQYF. The V and J genes are TRBV28 and TRBJ2-7; 8 bases match TRBD2. The length of the CDR3 is 12 residues. Per the germline V gene, CDR1 is MDHEN and CDR2 is SYDVKM. With V trimmed by 7 bases and J by 4 bases, 3 bases remained unmatched.

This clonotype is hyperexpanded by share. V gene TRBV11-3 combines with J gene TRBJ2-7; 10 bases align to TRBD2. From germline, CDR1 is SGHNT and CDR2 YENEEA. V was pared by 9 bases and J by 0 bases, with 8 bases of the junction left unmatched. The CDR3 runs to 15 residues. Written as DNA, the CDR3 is TGTGCCAGTAGGAGGGCTAGCGGGAGCTCCTACGAGCAGTACTTC. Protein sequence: CASRRASGSSYEQYF.

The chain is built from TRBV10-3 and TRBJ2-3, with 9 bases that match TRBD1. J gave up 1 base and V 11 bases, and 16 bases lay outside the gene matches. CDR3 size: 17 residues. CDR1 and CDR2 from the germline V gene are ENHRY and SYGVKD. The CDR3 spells CAVQGSGTGKRTDTQYF. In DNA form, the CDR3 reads TGTGCCGTCCAGGGATCTGGGACAGGGAAGCGCACAGATACGCAGTATTTT.

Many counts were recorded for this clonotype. CDR3 sequence reads: CSAARDYDEQYF. For the CDR3, the DNA is TGCAGTGCTGCCCGGGACTACGACGAGCAGTACTTC. The V gene is TRBV20-1, the J gene TRBJ2-7; 7 bases are a match to TRBD2. The CDR3 runs 12 residues. From germline, CDR1 is DFQATT and CDR2 SNEGSKA (reference sequence). Trimming at V came to 5 bases and at J to 5 bases, leaving 6 bases not matched to a gene.

This CDR3 reads CARKEHFGDMNTEAFF. For the CDR3, the DNA is TGTGCCAGGAAGGAACATTTCGGCGATATGAACACTGAAGCTTTCTTT. The chain joins TRBV6-1 to TRBJ1-1; unclear D gene. The CDR3 is made up of 16 amino acids. Germline V lookup: CDR1 MNHNS, CDR2 SASEGT. Trimming removed 9 bases from V and 0 bases from J, with 20 bases in between.

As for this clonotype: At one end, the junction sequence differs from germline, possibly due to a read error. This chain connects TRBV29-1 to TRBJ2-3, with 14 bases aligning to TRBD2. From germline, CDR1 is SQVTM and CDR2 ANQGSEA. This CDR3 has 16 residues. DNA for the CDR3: TGCAGCGTCGCCGGGACTAGCGGGGGTAGCATAGATACGCAGTATTTT. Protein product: CSVAGTSGGSIDTQYF.

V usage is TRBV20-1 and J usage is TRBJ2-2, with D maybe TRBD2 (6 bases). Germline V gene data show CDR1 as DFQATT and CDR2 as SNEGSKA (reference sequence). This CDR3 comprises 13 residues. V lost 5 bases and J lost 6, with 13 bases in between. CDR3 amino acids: CSAGIGEAGELFF. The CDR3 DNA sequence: TGCAGTGCTGGGATCGGGGAGGCCGGGGAGCTGTTTTTT.

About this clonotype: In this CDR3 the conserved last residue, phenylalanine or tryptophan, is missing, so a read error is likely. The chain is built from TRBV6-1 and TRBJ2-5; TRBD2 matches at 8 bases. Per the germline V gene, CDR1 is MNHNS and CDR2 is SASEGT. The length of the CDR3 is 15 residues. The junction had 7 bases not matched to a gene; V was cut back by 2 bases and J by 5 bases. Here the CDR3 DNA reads TGTGCCAGCAGTGAACTGCGGGGGGCCTATGAGACCCAGTACCTC. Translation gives CASSELRGAYETQYL.

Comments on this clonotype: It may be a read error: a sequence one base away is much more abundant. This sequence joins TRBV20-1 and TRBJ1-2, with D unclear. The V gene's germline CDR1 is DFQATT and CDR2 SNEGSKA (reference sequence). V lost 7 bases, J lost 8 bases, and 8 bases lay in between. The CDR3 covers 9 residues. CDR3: CSVGQGYTF. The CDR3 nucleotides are TGCAGTGTCGGCCAGGGCTACACCTTC.

The CDR3 nucleotides read TGTGCCAGCAGACGGACGGGGACCTACGGACAGTACTTC. It translates to CASRRTGTYGQYF. The chain combines TRBV11-2 with TRBJ2-7, with D perhaps given as TRBD1 or TRBD2 (5 bases each). The CDR3 extends over 13 amino acids. CDR1 and CDR2 (germline): SGHAT, FQNNGV. The V gene lost 6 bases and the J gene lost 10 bases, with 19 bases spanning the gap.

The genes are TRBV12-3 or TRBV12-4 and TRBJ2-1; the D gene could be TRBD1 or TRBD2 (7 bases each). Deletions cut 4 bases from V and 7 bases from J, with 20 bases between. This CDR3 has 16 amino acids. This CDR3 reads CASSWGGWGRGNEQFF. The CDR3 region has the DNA TGTGCCAGCAGTTGGGGGGGTTGGGGCAGGGGGAATGAGCAGTTCTTC.

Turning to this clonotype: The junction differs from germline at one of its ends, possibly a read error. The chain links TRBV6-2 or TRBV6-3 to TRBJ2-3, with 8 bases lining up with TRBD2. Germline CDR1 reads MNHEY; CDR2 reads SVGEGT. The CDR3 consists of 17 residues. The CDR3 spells CVSSYMTGGPSTDTQYF. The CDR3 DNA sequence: TGTGTCAGCAGTTACATGACGGGAGGGCCCAGCACAGATACGCAGTATTTT.

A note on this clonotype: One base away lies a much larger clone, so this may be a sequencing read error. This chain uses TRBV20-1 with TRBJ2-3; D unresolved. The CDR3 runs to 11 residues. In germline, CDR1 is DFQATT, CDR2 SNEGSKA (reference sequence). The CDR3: CNAETKDTQYF. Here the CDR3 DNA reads TGCAATGCGGAAACCAAGGATACGCAGTATTTT.

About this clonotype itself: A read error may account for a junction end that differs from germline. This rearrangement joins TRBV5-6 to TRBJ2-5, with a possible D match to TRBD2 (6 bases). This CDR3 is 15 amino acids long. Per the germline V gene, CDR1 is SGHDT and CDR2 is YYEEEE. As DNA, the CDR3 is TGTGCCGGCAGCTTGAGAGAGGGACTCTGGGGGACCCAGTACTTC. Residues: CAGSLREGLWGTQYF.

The CDR3 nucleotides read TGTGAGAGCAGTTTAGTCCCTGGACAGGGAAGCAATCAGCCCCAGCATTTT. It encodes CESSLVPGQGSNQPQHF. The chain recombines TRBV12-3 or TRBV12-4 with TRBJ1-5; 8 bases agree with TRBD1. The CDR3 covers 17 residues.

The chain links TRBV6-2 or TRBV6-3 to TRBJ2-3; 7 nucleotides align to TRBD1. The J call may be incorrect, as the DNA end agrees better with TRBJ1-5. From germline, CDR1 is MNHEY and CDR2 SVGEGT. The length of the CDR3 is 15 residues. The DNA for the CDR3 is TGTGCCAGCAGCCAAAAACAGGGGCGGACAGAAACGCAGCATTTT. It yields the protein CASSQKQGRTETQHF.

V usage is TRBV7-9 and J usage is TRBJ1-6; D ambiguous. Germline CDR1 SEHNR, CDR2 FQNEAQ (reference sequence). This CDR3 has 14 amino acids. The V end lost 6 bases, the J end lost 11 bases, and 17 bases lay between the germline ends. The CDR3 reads CASSSVTASTPLHF. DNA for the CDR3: TGTGCCAGCAGTTCGGTCACGGCTTCGACACCCCTCCACTTT. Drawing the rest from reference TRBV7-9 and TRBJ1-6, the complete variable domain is DTGVSQNPRHKITKRGQNVTFRCDPISEHNRLYWYRQTLGQGPEFLTYFQNEAQLEKSRLLSDRFSAERPKGSFSTLEIQRTEQGDSAMYLCASSSVTASTPLHFGNGTRLTVT.

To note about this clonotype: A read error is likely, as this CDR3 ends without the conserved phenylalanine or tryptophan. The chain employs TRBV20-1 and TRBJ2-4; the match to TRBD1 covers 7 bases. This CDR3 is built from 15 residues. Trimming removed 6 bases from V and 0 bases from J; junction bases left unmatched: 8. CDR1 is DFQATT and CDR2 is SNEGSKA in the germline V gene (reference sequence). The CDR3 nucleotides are TGCAGTGCCGACCCGACAGGGTTAGCCAAAAACATTCAGTACTTA. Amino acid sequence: CSADPTGLAKNIQYL.

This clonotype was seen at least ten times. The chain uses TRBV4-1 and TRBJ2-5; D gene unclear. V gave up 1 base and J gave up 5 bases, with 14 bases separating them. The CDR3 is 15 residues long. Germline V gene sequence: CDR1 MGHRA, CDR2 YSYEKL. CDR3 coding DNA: TGCGCCAGCAGCCAAGTGGCTGGCGTTGGGGAGACCCAGTACTTC. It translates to CASSQVAGVGETQYF.

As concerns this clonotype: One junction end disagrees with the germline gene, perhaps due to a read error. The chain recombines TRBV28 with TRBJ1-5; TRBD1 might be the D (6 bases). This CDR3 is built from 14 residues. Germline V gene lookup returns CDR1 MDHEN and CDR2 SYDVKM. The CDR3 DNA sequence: TGTGTCAGCAGTTTAGGGGGTTTAAGGCAGCCCCAGCTTTTT. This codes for CVSSLGGLRQPQLF.

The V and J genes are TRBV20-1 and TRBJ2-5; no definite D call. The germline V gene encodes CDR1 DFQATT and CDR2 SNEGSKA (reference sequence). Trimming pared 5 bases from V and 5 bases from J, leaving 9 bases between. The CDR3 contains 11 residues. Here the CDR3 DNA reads TGCAGTGCTGTCGCCGGGGAGACCCAGTACTTC. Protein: CSAVAGETQYF.

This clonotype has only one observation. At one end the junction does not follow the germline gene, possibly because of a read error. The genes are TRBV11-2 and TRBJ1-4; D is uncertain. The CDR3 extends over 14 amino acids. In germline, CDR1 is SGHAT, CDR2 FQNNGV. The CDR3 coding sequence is TGTGCCGGCAGCTTCCTGGGGTCCAATGAAAAGCTGTTTTTT. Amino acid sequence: CAGSFLGSNEKLFF.

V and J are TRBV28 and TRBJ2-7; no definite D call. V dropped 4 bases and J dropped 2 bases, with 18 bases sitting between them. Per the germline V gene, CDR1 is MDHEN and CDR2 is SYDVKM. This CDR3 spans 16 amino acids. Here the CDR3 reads CASSSQIGRTTYEQYF. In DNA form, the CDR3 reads TGTGCCAGCAGTTCGCAGATCGGCAGAACAACCTACGAGCAGTACTTC.

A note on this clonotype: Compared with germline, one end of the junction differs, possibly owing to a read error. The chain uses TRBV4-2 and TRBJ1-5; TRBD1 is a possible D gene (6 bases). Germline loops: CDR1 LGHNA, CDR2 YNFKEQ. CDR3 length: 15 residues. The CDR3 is CANSPNMSGDKAQHF. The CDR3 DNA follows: TGTGCCAACAGCCCTAACATGTCAGGGGACAAGGCCCAGCATTTC.

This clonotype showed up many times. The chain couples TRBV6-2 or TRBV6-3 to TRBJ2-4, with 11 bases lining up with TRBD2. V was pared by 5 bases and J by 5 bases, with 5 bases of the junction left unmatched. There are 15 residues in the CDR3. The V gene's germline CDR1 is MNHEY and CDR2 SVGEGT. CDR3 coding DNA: TGTGCCAGCAGTATCTGGACTAGCGGGCAAAACATTCAGTACTTC. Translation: CASSIWTSGQNIQYF.

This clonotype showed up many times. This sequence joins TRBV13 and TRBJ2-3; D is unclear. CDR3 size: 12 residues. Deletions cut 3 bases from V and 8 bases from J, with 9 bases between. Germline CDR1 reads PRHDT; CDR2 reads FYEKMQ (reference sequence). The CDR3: CASSFQGSTQYF. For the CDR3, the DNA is TGTGCCAGCAGCTTCCAAGGGTCTACGCAGTATTTT.